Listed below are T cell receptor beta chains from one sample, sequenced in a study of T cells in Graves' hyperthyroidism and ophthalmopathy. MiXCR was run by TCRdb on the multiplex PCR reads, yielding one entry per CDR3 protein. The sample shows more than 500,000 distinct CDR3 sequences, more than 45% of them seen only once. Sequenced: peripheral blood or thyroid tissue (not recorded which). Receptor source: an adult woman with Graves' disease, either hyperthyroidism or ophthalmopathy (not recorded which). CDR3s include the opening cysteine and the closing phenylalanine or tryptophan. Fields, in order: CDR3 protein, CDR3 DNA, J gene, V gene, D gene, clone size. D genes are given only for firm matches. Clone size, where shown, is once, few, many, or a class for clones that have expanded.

CSASGQLRETQYF	TGCAGTGCTAGTGGCCAGCTTAGGGAGACCCAGTACTTC	TRBJ2-5	TRBV20-1	-	-
CASSQGGGRVRDTQYF	TGTGCCAGCAGCCAGGGTGGGGGCAGGGTGAGAGATACGCAGTATTTT	TRBJ2-3	TRBV7-3	-	few
CASSRTSNYGYTF	TGTGCCAGCAGCCGGACATCTAACTATGGCTACACCTTC	TRBJ1-2	TRBV14	-	many
CAPGQETQYF	TGTGCCCCGGGGCAAGAGACCCAGTACTTC	TRBJ2-5	TRBV25-1	-	-
CATSDPPGQGDEKLFF	TGTGCCACCAGTGACCCGCCGGGACAGGGGGACGAAAAACTGTTTTTT	TRBJ1-4	TRBV24-1	TRBD1	-
CASLVGLVPETQYF	TGTGCCAGCTTGGTCGGACTAGTTCCGGAGACCCAGTACTTC	TRBJ2-5	TRBV2	TRBD2	-
CAIKSATNEKLFF	TGTGCCATCAAATCTGCAACTAATGAAAAACTGTTTTTT	TRBJ1-4	TRBV28	-	-
CASSLSQVVALHF	TGTGCCAGCAGCTTGTCCCAGGTGGTGGCCCTCCACTTT	TRBJ1-6	TRBV7-9	-	many
CASSLALMAGAFTDTQYF	TGTGCCAGCAGCTTAGCGCTAATGGCGGGAGCCTTCACAGATACGCAGTATTTT	TRBJ2-3	TRBV7-4	TRBD2	few
CAISESGESGYGYTF	TGTGCCATCAGTGAGTCCGGGGAATCGGGGTATGGCTACACCTTC	TRBJ1-2	TRBV10-3	-	-
CSARGLGEFSEAF	TGCAGTGCTAGAGGTCTCGGGGAATTCTCTGAAGCTTTC	TRBJ2-6	TRBV20-1	-	-
CASVTNTEAFF	TGTGCCAGCGTTACGAACACTGAAGCTTTCTTT	TRBJ1-1	TRBV2	-	many
CASSLSASIPYEQYF	TGTGCCAGCAGTTTGTCAGCTTCTATACCCTACGAGCAGTACTTC	TRBJ2-7	TRBV27	-	-
CASGRVSWGEKLFF	TGTGCCAGCGGTCGGGTCTCCTGGGGGGAAAAACTGTTTTTT	TRBJ1-4	TRBV6-1	-	-
CASSARQGRNQPQHF	TGTGCCAGCAGTGCTCGACAGGGGCGGAATCAGCCCCAGCATTTT	TRBJ1-5	TRBV12-3/TRBV12-4	TRBD1	many
CASRTSSGANVLTF	TGTGCCAGCCGAACAAGCTCTGGGGCCAACGTCCTGACTTTC	TRBJ2-6	TRBV12-3/TRBV12-4	-	many
CASSGRRTPRDEKLFF	TGTGCCAGCAGTGGTCGCAGGACCCCGAGGGATGAAAAACTATTTTTT	TRBJ1-4	TRBV2	-	-
CSAQGGLAGAGELFF	TGCAGCGCTCAAGGGGGACTAGCGGGAGCCGGGGAGCTGTTTTTT	TRBJ2-2	TRBV29-1	TRBD2	-
CASSPFVGGSNSPLHF	TGTGCCAGCAGCCCGTTCGTCGGGGGAAGTAATTCACCCCTCCACTTT	TRBJ1-6	TRBV28	-	many
CSAINRGIQETQYF	TGCAGTGCTATTAATCGGGGGATCCAAGAGACCCAGTACTTC	TRBJ2-5	TRBV20-1	-	-
CASSYLEQGKTQYF	TGTGCCAGCAGTTACCTAGAACAGGGGAAGACCCAGTACTTC	TRBJ2-5	TRBV6-5	TRBD1	-
CASSKGAGLPGQVPHRVFGETQYF	TGTGCCAGCAGCAAAGGCGCAGGACTCCCGGGCCAAGTGCCCCACAGGGTTTTTGGAGAGACCCAGTACTTC	TRBJ2-5	TRBV9	-	-
CASALGLAGGPSSYEQYF	TGTGCTAGTGCCCTGGGACTAGCGGGAGGCCCCAGCTCCTACGAGCAGTACTTC	TRBJ2-7	TRBV12-5	TRBD2	few
CASSLEGRDGETQYF	TGCGCCAGCAGCTTGGAGGGCAGGGACGGGGAGACCCAGTACTTC	TRBJ2-5	TRBV5-1	-	many
CASRDTGRAAGELFF	TGTGCCAGCAGAGACACGGGTAGGGCGGCCGGGGAGCTGTTTTTT	TRBJ2-2	TRBV28	-	-
CASSSMDGNQPQHF	TGTGCCAGCAGCTCGATGGACGGTAATCAGCCCCAGCATTTT	TRBJ1-5	TRBV11-1	-	-
CASSLARVHGKLFF	TGTGCCAGCAGCTTAGCGCGGGTCCATGGAAAACTGTTTTTT	TRBJ1-4	TRBV7-9	-	many
CASHSAVGPTGELFF	TGCGCCAGCCACTCCGCGGTAGGGCCCACCGGGGAGCTGTTTTTT	TRBJ2-2	TRBV5-1	-	many
CANTDRGEETQYF	TGTGCCAATACTGACAGGGGAGAGGAGACCCAGTACTTC	TRBJ2-5	TRBV19	TRBD1	-
CASNLGTHGNTIYF	TGTGCCAGCAACCTAGGGACGCATGGAAACACCATATATTTT	TRBJ1-3	TRBV7-2	-	many
CAIGAGGVQETQYF	TGTGCCATCGGGGCGGGAGGGGTACAAGAGACCCAGTACTTC	TRBJ2-5	TRBV10-3	TRBD2	many
CASSQLGPVQYF	TGTGCCAGCAGCCAACTAGGACCTGTGCAGTACTTC	TRBJ2-7	TRBV14	-	few
CASSQGAQYF	TGTGCCAGCAGCCAAGGGGCCCAGTACTTC	TRBJ2-5	TRBV3-1	-	-
CASSYGPGNTEAFF	TGTGCCAGCAGTTACGGCCCTGGGAACACCGAAGCTTTCTTT	TRBJ1-1	TRBV12-3/TRBV12-4	-	once
CASSESGQVYEQYF	TGTGCCAGCAGTGAGTCAGGACAGGTCTACGAGCAGTACTTC	TRBJ2-7	TRBV9	TRBD1	-
CASSAISGTEAFF	TGTGCCAGCAGCGCAATCTCGGGGACTGAAGCTTTCTTT	TRBJ1-1	TRBV13	-	few
CATSSRLGYTF	TGTGCCACCAGCAGTAGGCTGGGCTACACCTTC	TRBJ1-2	TRBV15	-	-
CASSQSQGGSFDEQYF	TGCGCCAGCAGCCAAAGTCAAGGTGGTTCATTCGACGAGCAGTACTTC	TRBJ2-7	TRBV4-1	-	many
CASSLGGSIYNSPLHF	TGTGCCAGCAGCTTGGGAGGCAGTATCTATAATTCACCCCTCCACTTT	TRBJ1-6	TRBV5-8	-	many
CSAWGGQGNQPQHF	TGCAGTGCTTGGGGAGGACAGGGCAATCAGCCCCAGCATTTT	TRBJ1-5	TRBV20-1	TRBD1	once
CASSVLQTYEQYF	TGTGCCAGCAGTGTACTACAGACCTACGAGCAGTACTTC	TRBJ2-7	TRBV2	-	many
CASSLEGPTGEQYF	TGCGCCAGCAGCCTCGAGGGACCGACTGGCGAGCAGTACTTC	TRBJ2-7	TRBV5-1	-	-
CASSSINRDLYSNQPQHF	TGTGCCAGCAGTTCTATCAACCGGGACCTTTATAGCAATCAGCCCCAGCATTTT	TRBJ1-5	TRBV6-5	-	-
CASGLASGTVTSPLHF	TGTGCCAGCGGGCTGGCTAGCGGGACAGTTACTTCACCCCTCCACTTT	TRBJ1-6	TRBV2	TRBD1	-
CASSSGTYEQYF	TGTGCCAGCAGCTCCGGGACCTACGAGCAGTACTTC	TRBJ2-7	TRBV6-5	-	many
CASSTQTGVLGEQYF	TGTGCCAGCAGCACACAGACAGGGGTATTAGGCGAGCAGTACTTC	TRBJ2-7	TRBV7-2	TRBD1	many
CASSPRWAGGTEAFF	TGTGCCAGCTCACCACGATGGGCGGGCGGAACTGAAGCTTTCTTT	TRBJ1-1	TRBV18	-	few
CASSHRGGLGQETQYF	TGCGCCAGCAGCCACAGAGGAGGTTTAGGGCAAGAGACCCAGTACTTC	TRBJ2-5	TRBV5-1	-	many
CSAWTQYF	TGCAGTGCGTGGACCCAGTACTTC	TRBJ2-5	TRBV20-1	-	-
CASIRGSQETQYF	TGTGCCAGCATTAGGGGGAGTCAAGAGACCCAGTACTTC	TRBJ2-5	TRBV2	-	many
CASSLVRRDGYTF	TGTGCCAGCAGCTTAGTGCGGCGGGATGGCTACACCTTC	TRBJ1-2	TRBV7-6	-	-
CAISESADRGEAFF	TGTGCCATCAGTGAGTCGGCGGACAGGGGTGAAGCTTTCTTT	TRBJ1-1	TRBV10-3	TRBD1	many
CSAGQGTNYEQYF	TGCAGCGCGGGACAGGGGACGAACTACGAGCAGTACTTC	TRBJ2-7	TRBV29-1	TRBD1	once
CASLPASGSFSGELFF	TGTGCCAGCTTACCGGCTAGCGGGAGTTTTTCCGGGGAGCTGTTTTTT	TRBJ2-2	TRBV25-1	TRBD2	-
CSARASAGEQYF	TGCAGTGCTAGAGCGTCAGCTGGCGAGCAGTACTTC	TRBJ2-7	TRBV20-1	-	few
CASRGVGDNTFEKLFF	TGTGCCAGCAGGGGCGTCGGGGACAACACCTTCGAAAAACTGTTTTTT	TRBJ1-4	TRBV28	-	few
CSAGGEEAFF	TGCAGCGCCGGGGGTGAGGAAGCTTTCTTT	TRBJ1-1	TRBV29-1	-	-